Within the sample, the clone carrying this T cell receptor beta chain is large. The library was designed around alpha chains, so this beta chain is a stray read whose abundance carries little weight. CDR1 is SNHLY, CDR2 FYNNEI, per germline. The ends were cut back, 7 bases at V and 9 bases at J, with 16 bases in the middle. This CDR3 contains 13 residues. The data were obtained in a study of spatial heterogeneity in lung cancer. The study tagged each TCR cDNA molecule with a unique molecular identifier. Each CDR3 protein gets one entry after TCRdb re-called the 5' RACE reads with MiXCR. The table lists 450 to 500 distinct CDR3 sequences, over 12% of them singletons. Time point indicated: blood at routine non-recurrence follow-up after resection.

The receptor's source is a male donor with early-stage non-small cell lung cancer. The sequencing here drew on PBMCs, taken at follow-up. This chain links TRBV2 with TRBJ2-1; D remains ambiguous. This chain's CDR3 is CASTEPFTIEQFF. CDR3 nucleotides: TGTGCCAGCACCGAACCCTTTACCATTGAGCAGTTCTTC.